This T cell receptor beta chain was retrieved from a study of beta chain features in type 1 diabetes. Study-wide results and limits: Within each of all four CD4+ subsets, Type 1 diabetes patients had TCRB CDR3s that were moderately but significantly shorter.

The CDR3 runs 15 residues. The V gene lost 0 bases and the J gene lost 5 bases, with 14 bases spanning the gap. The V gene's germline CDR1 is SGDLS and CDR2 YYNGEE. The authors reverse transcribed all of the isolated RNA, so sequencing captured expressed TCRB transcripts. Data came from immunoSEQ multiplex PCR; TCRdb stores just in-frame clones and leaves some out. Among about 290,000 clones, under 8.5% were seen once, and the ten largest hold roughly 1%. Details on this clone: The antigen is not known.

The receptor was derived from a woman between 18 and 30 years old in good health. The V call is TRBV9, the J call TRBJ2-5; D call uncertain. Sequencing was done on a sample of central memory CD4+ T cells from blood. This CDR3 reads CASSVGSGFMETQYF. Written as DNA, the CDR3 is TGTGCCAGCAGCGTAGGTTCAGGCTTTATGGAGACCCAGTACTTC.